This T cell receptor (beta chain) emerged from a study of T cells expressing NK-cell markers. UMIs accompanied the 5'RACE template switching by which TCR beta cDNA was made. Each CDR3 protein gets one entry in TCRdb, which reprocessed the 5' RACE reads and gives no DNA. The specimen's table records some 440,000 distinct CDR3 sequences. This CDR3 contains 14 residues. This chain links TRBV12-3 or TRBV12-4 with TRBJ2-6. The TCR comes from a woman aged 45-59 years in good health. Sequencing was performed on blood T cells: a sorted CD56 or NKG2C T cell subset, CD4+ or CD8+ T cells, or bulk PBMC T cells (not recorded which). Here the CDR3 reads CASSVGSGANVLTF.